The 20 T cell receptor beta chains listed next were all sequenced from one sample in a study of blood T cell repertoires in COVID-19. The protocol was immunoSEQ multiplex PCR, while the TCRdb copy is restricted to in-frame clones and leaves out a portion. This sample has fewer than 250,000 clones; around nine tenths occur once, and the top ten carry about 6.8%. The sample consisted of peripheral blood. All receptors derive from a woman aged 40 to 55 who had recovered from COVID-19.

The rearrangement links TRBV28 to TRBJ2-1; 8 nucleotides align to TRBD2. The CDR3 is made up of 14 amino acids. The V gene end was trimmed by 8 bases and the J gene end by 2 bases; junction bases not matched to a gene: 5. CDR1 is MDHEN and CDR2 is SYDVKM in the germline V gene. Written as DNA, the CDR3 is TGTGCCAGCTATACGGGAGGGCCCTACAATGAGCAGTTCTTC. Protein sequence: CASYTGGPYNEQFF. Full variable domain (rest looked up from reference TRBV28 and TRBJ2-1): DVKVTQSSRYLVKRTGEKVFLECVQDMDHENMFWYRQDPGLGLRLIYFSYDVKMKEKGDIPEGYSVSREKKERFSLILESASTNQTSMYLCASYTGGPYNEQFFGPGTRLTVL.

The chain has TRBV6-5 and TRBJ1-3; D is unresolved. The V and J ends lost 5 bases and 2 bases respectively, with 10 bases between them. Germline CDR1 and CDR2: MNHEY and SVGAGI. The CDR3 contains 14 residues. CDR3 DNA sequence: TGTGCCAGCAGTAGGGAGGCGACTGGAAACACCATATATTTT. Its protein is CASSREATGNTIYF.

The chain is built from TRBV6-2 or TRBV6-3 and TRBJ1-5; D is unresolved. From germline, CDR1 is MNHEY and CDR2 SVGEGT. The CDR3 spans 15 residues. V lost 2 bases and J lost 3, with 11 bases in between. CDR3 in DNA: TGTGCCAGCAGTTACCTGGCAGCGGACAATCAGCCCCAGCATTTT. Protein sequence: CASSYLAADNQPQHF.

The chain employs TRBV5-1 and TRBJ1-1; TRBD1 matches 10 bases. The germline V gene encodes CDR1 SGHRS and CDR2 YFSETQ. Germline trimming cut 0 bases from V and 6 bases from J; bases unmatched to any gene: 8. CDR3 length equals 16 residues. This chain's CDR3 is CASSLDLQGQGSEAFF. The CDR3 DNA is TGCGCCAGCAGCTTGGATCTACAGGGACAGGGGTCTGAAGCTTTCTTT.

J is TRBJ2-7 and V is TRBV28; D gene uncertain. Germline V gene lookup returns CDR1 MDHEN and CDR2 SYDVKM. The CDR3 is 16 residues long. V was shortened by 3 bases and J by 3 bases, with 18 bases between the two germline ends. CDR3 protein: CASSLRRRLLSYEQYF. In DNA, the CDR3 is TGTGCCAGCAGTTTGAGAAGGAGATTACTCAGCTACGAGCAGTACTTC.

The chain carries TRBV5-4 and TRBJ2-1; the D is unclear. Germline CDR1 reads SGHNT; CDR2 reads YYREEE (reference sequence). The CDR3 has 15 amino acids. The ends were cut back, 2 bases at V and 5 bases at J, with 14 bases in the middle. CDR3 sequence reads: CASSFDFTPNNEQFF. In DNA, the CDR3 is TGTGCCAGCAGCTTCGACTTCACGCCGAACAATGAGCAGTTCTTC.

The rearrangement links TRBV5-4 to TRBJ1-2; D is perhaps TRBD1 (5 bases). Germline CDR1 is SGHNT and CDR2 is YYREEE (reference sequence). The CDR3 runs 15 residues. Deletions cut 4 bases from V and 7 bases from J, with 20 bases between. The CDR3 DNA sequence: TGTGCCAGCAGCCCCCTGAAAGGGGACTATGGTGGCTACACCTTC. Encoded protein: CASSPLKGDYGGYTF.

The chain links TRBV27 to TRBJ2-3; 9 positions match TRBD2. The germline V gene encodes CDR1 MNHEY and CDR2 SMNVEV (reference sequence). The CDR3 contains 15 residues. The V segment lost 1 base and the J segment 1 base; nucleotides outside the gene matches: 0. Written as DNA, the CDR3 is TGTGCCAGCAGTTTATGGACTAGCGGCACAGATACGCAGTATTTT. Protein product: CASSLWTSGTDTQYF.

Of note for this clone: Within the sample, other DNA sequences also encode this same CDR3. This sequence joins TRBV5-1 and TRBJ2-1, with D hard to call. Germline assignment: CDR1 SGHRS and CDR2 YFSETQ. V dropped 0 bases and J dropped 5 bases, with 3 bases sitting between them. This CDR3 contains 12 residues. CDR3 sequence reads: CASSLADNEQFF. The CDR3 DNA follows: TGCGCCAGCAGCTTGGCTGACAATGAGCAGTTCTTC.

The DNA for the CDR3 is TGTGCCAGCAGTTTCTCGGACAGGTATCAGCCCCAGCATTTT. Translated: CASSFSDRYQPQHF. The rearrangement uses TRBV6-5 and TRBJ1-5; 7 positions match TRBD1. CDR3 size: 14 residues. J lost 5 bases, V lost 4 bases, and 5 bases had no gene match. Germline CDR1 and CDR2: MNHEY and SVGAGI.

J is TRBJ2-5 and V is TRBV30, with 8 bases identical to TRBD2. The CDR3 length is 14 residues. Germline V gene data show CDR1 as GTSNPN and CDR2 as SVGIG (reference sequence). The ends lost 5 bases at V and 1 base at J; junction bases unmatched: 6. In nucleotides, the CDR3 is TGTGCCTGGGGCCAGACTAGCGTCCAAGAGACCCAGTACTTC. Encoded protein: CAWGQTSVQETQYF.

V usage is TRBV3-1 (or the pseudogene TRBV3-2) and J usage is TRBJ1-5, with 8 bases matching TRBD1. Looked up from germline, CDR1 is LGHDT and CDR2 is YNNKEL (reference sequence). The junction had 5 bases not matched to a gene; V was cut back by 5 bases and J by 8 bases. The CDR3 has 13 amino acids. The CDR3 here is CASSWTGNKPQHF. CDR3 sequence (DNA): TGTGCCAGCAGCTGGACAGGGAACAAGCCCCAGCATTTT.

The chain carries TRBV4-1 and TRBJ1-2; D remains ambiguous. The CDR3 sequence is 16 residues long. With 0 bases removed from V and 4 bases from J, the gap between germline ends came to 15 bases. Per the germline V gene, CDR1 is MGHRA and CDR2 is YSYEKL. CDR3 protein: CASSQDPTGNAYGYTF. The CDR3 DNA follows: TGCGCCAGCAGCCAAGACCCGACGGGGAATGCCTATGGCTACACCTTC.

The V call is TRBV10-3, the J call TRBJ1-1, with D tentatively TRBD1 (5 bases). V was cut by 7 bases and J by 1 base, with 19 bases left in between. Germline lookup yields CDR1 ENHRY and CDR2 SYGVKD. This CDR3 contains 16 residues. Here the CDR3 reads CAIIDSLGSGNTEAFF. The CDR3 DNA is TGTGCCATCATCGACAGCTTGGGGTCGGGGAACACTGAAGCTTTCTTT.

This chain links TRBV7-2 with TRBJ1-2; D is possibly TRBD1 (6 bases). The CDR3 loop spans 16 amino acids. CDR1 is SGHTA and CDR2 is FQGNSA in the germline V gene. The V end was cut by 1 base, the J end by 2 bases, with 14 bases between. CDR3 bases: TGTGCCAGCAGCTTAGGCCCGGGGGGCCCAAACTATGGCTACACCTTC. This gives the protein CASSLGPGGPNYGYTF.

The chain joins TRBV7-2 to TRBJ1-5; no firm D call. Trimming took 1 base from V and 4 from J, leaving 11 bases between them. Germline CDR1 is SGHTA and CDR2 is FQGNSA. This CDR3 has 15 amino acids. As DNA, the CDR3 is TGTGCCAGCAGCTTAGGCATCGGGGAAAATCAGCCCCAGCATTTT. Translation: CASSLGIGENQPQHF.

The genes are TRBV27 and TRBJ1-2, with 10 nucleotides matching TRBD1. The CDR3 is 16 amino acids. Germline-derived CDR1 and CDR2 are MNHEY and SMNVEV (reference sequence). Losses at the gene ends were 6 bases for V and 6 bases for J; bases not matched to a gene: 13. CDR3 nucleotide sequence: TGTGCCAGCAGCTCGACCGGGACAGGGGTATTACATGGCTACACCTTC. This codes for CASSSTGTGVLHGYTF.

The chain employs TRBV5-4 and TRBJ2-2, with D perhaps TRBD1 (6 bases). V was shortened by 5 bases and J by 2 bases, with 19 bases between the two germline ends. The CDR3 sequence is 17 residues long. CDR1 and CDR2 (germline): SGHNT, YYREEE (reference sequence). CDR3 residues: CASSLLTGFGNTGELFF. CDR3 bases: TGTGCCAGCAGTTTACTAACAGGGTTTGGTAACACCGGGGAGCTGTTTTTT.

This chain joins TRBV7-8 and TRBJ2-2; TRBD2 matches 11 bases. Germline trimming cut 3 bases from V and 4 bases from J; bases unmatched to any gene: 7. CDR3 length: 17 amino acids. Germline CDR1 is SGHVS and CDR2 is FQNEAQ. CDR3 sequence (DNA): TGTGCCAGCAGCTTGGGGCTAACTAGCGGGAGCACCGGGGAGCTGTTTTTT. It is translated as CASSLGLTSGSTGELFF.

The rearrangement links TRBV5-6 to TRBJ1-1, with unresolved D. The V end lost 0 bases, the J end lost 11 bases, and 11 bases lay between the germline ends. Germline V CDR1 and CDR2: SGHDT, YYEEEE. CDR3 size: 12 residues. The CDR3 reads CASSLALVGAFF. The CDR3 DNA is TGTGCCAGCAGCTTGGCCTTAGTGGGCGCTTTCTTT.